The text below deals with one T cell receptor (beta chain). The CDR3 sequence is 14 residues long. V lost 5 bases and J lost 2, with 10 bases in between. The germline V gene has CDR1 SNHLY and CDR2 FYNNEI. These data come from a study of blood T cell repertoires in COVID-19. The overall study: Sources were T cells, B-cell-depleted T cells, or PBMCs; the material itself was cDNA or gDNA.

In the original workflow: Reference gene primer amplification gave nucleated cell count estimates. This table comes from immunoSEQ multiplex PCR, and its TCRdb copy is limited to in-frame clones, with some not included. For V, J and clone size, that table is used; D and trimming come from the DNA. The sample carries some 150,000 clones, about four fifths recorded once. The sample comprised peripheral blood. The source of this sequence is a woman aged 80 or over with acute or convalescent COVID-19. This rearrangement joins TRBV2 to TRBJ2-1; D may be TRBD2 (6 bases). The CDR3 DNA reads TGTGCCAGCAGTCGTCCGGGGGCCTACAATGAGCAGTTCTTC. Its protein is CASSRPGAYNEQFF.